The next 13 T cell receptor beta chains were all read from a single sample in a study of blood T cell repertoires in COVID-19. Profiled with immunoSEQ multiplex PCR; TCRdb holds only in-frame clones, not every one. Of around 220,000 clones in the sample, about 86% were seen once. The specimen sequenced was peripheral blood. These receptors originate from a young man with active or convalescent COVID-19.

The chain is built from TRBV12-3 or TRBV12-4 and TRBJ1-2; no clear D gene. The CDR3 is 13 residues long. Trimming stripped 2 bases from V and 8 bases from J, with 12 bases between. CDR3 sequence: CASSLFLGGGYTF. The DNA for the CDR3 is TGTGCCAGCAGTTTATTTTTGGGAGGCGGCTACACCTTC.

V and J are TRBV30 and TRBJ2-1, with 8 nucleotides matching TRBD2. The CDR3 loop spans 14 amino acids. J was trimmed by 10 bases and V by 3 bases; bases with no gene match: 11. The germline CDR1 and CDR2 sequences are GTSNPN and SVGIG (reference sequence). The CDR3 coding sequence is TGTGCCTGGAGGATGGACGGGAGGGCCCCGGAGCAGTTCTTC. Protein sequence: CAWRMDGRAPEQFF.

The genes are TRBV10-3 and TRBJ1-1; a possible D gene is TRBD1 (6 bases). The germline gives CDR1 ENHRY, CDR2 SYGVKD. This CDR3 has 15 amino acids. The V end lost 3 bases, the J end lost 1 base, and 12 bases lay between the germline ends. The chain's CDR3 is CAISEREGQNTEAFF. DNA for the CDR3: TGTGCCATCAGTGAAAGAGAGGGACAGAACACTGAAGCTTTCTTT.

This chain's CDR3 is CASRRGQNNQPQHF. CDR3 in DNA: TGTGCCAGCAGACGGGGACAAAACAATCAGCCCCAGCATTTT. This rearrangement joins TRBV6-5 to TRBJ1-5; TRBD1 is a possible D gene (6 bases). V gave up 6 bases and J gave up 3 bases, with 12 bases separating them. The germline V gene has CDR1 MNHEY and CDR2 SVGAGI. The CDR3 runs to 14 residues.

The chain combines TRBV14 with TRBJ1-1, with 9 positions matching TRBD1. Looked up from germline, CDR1 is SGHDN and CDR2 is FVKESK. The CDR3 runs to 19 residues. The V segment lost 4 bases and the J segment 1 base; nucleotides outside the gene matches: 16. For the CDR3, the DNA is TGTGCCAGCAGCCTTGGGACAGGGAGAGGTCTTATTGGGAACACTGAAGCTTTCTTT. Its protein is CASSLGTGRGLIGNTEAFF.

The V call is TRBV6-1, the J call TRBJ1-4; no reliable D call. V was shortened by 2 bases and J by 5 bases, with 15 bases between the two germline ends. This CDR3 region has 16 residues. Germline CDR1 MNHNS, CDR2 SASEGT. This CDR3 is CASSELRGGNNEKLFF. The DNA for the CDR3 is TGTGCCAGCAGTGAACTCCGCGGCGGGAACAATGAAAAACTGTTTTTT.

This sequence joins TRBV7-6 and TRBJ1-3; D perhaps matches TRBD1 (5 bases). Germline V gene sequence: CDR1 SGHVS, CDR2 FNYEAQ. The CDR3 loop spans 15 amino acids. Trimming pared 1 base from V and 4 bases from J, leaving 11 bases between. The CDR3 protein is CASSLVQGGGNTIYF. CDR3 coding DNA: TGTGCCAGCAGCTTAGTCCAGGGAGGAGGAAACACCATATATTTT.

As concerns this clone: The identical CDR3 is also encoded by other nucleotide sequences in the sample. The chain couples TRBV30 to TRBJ1-1, with a weak D call TRBD1 (6 bases). The CDR3 spans 11 residues. The V and J ends lost 3 bases and 5 bases respectively, with 7 bases between them. Germline lookup yields CDR1 GTSNPN and CDR2 SVGIG (reference sequence). Here the CDR3 reads CAWSRGTEAFF. CDR3 nucleotides: TGTGCCTGGAGCAGGGGAACTGAAGCTTTCTTT.

The count of this clone is one. The chain carries TRBV19 and TRBJ1-5, with 7 nucleotides matching TRBD1. There are 15 residues in the CDR3. Germline V CDR1 and CDR2: LNHDA, SQIVND (reference sequence). The trim removed 3 bases at V and 2 bases at J, leaving 4 bases unmatched. The chain's CDR3 is CASSILTGGNQPQHF. The CDR3 DNA sequence: TGTGCCAGTAGTATTCTTACAGGGGGCAATCAGCCCCAGCATTTT.

This chain connects TRBV13 to TRBJ1-2, with 9 bases identical to TRBD1. CDR3 size: 16 residues. J was trimmed by 4 bases and V by 5 bases; bases with no gene match: 11. CDR1 is PRHDT and CDR2 is FYEKMQ in the germline V gene (reference sequence). Written as DNA, the CDR3 is TGTGCCAGCAGCGACCGTCGACAGGGGGGAGGCTATGGCTACACCTTC. This gives the protein CASSDRRQGGGYGYTF.

This rearrangement joins TRBV5-1 to TRBJ2-7; 11 nucleotides agree with TRBD1. This CDR3 is 16 amino acids long. The V gene end was trimmed by 4 bases and the J gene end by 2 bases; junction bases not matched to a gene: 8. CDR1 is SGHRS and CDR2 is YFSETQ in the germline V gene. Here the CDR3 reads CASSDGWGQGAYEQYF. The CDR3, as DNA: TGCGCCAGCAGCGACGGATGGGGACAGGGGGCCTACGAGCAGTACTTC.

In nucleotides, the CDR3 is TGTGCCAGCAACCGGGGAGGGGCCTATAATTCACCCCTCCACTTT. Amino acids: CASNRGGAYNSPLHF. The V call is TRBV6-5, the J call TRBJ1-6, with a tentative D call TRBD1 (5 bases). V was shortened by 7 bases and J by 2 bases, with 12 bases between the two germline ends. The CDR3 runs 15 residues. From germline, CDR1 is MNHEY and CDR2 SVGAGI.

This chain connects TRBV5-1 to TRBJ1-2, with D tentatively TRBD1 (5 bases). CDR1 is SGHRS and CDR2 is YFSETQ in the germline V gene. With 3 bases removed from V and 8 bases from J, the gap between germline ends came to 14 bases. The CDR3 sequence is 13 residues long. The CDR3 DNA is TGCGCCAGCAGCTCCGGACAAGCGGGGGGCTACACCTTC. Encoded protein: CASSSGQAGGYTF.